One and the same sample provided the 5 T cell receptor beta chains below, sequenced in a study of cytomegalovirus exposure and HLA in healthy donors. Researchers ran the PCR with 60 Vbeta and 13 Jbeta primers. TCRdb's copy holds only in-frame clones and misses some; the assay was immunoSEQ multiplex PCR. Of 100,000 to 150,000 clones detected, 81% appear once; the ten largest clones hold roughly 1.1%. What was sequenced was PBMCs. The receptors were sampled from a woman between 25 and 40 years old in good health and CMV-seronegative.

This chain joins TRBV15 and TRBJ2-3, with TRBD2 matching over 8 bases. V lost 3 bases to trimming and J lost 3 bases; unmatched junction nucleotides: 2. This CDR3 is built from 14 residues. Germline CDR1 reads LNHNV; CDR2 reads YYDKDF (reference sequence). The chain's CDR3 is CATSRGTRTDTQYF. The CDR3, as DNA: TGTGCCACCAGCAGGGGGACTAGGACAGATACGCAGTATTTT.

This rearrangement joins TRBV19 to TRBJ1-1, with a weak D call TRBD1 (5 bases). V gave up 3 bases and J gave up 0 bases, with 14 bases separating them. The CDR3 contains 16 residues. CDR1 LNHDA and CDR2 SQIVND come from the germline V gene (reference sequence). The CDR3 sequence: CASSIWTHSLNTEAFF. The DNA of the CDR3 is TGTGCCAGTAGTATTTGGACACACAGTTTGAACACTGAAGCTTTCTTT.

The CDR3 DNA is TGTGCCAGCAGCTTAGTTTCAAGGGGTGAGGACATTCAGTACTTC. Translation: CASSLVSRGEDIQYF. J is TRBJ2-4 and V is TRBV7-9, with a possible D match to TRBD1 (5 bases). The length of the CDR3 is 15 residues. Germline V lookup: CDR1 SEHNR, CDR2 FQNEAQ (reference sequence). V was pared by 1 base and J by 8 bases, with 15 bases between. The whole variable domain, remainder taken from reference TRBV7-9 and TRBJ2-4, is DTGVSQNPRHKITKRGQNVTFRCDPISEHNRLYWYRQTLGQGPEFLTYFQNEAQLEKSRLLSDRFSAERPKGSFSTLEIQRTEQGDSAMYLCASSLVSRGEDIQYFGAGTRLSVL.

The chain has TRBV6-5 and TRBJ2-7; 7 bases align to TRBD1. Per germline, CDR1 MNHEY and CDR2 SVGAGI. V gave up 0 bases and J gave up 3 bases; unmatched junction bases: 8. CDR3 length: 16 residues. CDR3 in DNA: TGTGCCAGCAGTTACTCTAAATTGGGACAGAGCTACGAGCAGTACTTC. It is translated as CASSYSKLGQSYEQYF.

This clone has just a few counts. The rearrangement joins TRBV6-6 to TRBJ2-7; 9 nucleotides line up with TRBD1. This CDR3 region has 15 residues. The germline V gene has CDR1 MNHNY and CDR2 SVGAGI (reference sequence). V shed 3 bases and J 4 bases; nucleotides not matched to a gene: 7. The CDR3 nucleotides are TGTGCCAGCAGTTATCCTGACAGGGGGACGTACGAGCAGTACTTC. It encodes CASSYPDRGTYEQYF.